A single sample gave rise to the 7 T cell receptor beta chains below, sequenced in a study of PD-1 blockade in classical Hodgkin lymphoma. Data came from immunoSEQ multiplex PCR; TCRdb stores just in-frame clones and leaves some out. The table records roughly 150,000 clones, about four fifths of them present only once. Following autologous stem cell transplantation, relapse occurred in every patient, and exposure to brentuximab vedotin varied. The sample in question was peripheral blood mononuclear cells (PBMCs), obtained before the second cycle of nivolumab. The source is a human donor with classical Hodgkin lymphoma.

The genes are TRBV28 and TRBJ2-1; D not certain. The ends were cut back, 6 bases at V and 6 bases at J, with 12 bases in the middle. The CDR3 spans 13 residues. The germline gives CDR1 MDHEN, CDR2 SYDVKM. CDR3 coding DNA: TGTGCCAGCAGATCAGGAGTGATCAATGAGCAGTTCTTC. This gives the protein CASRSGVINEQFF.

The CDR3, as DNA: TGTGCCAGCACTCGTGGCGCGGGAGGGGGCGAGCAGTACTTC. Translating it yields CASTRGAGGGEQYF. The rearrangement uses TRBV6-1 and TRBJ2-7; TRBD2 matches at 9 bases. Germline CDR1 is MNHNS and CDR2 is SASEGT. Trimming removed 7 bases from V and 6 bases from J; junction bases left unmatched: 10. This CDR3 spans 14 amino acids.

V and J are TRBV19 and TRBJ2-3; 10 positions match TRBD1. Unmatched junction bases numbered 7, after V lost 7 bases and J lost 6 bases. This CDR3 has 14 amino acids. The germline gives CDR1 LNHDA, CDR2 SQIVND (reference sequence). The CDR3 nucleotides are TGTGCCAGTACCCAGGGACAGGGGCTTGATACGCAGTATTTT. It encodes CASTQGQGLDTQYF.

This chain uses TRBV7-2 with TRBJ2-6; possible D gene TRBD2, 7 bases. The ends were cut back, 5 bases at V and 6 bases at J, with 14 bases in the middle. Germline V CDR1 and CDR2: SGHTA, FQGNSA. This CDR3 spans 15 amino acids. CDR3 DNA: TGTGCCAGCAGCCAGAGGGGGGGGGAGGCCAACGTCCTGACTTTC. It is translated as CASSQRGGEANVLTF.

The rearrangement links TRBV9 to TRBJ2-4, with 7 bases that match TRBD2. CDR3 length: 15 residues. Trimming took 0 bases from V and 3 from J; bases not matched to a gene: 3. The V gene's germline CDR1 is SGDLS and CDR2 YYNGEE. In DNA form, the CDR3 reads TGTGCCAGCAGCGTAGCGGGGGGAGGCAAAAACATTCAGTACTTC. As protein: CASSVAGGGKNIQYF.

This clone was seen a few times. The J gene is TRBJ1-1, the V gene TRBV4-1; 8 nucleotides line up with TRBD1. The CDR3 covers 16 residues. Trimming removed 1 base from V and 2 bases from J; junction bases left unmatched: 6. Germline V gives CDR1 MGHRA, CDR2 YSYEKL. DNA for the CDR3: TGCGCCAGCAGCCAAGCTCCGGACAGGGTAAACACTGAAGCTTTCTTT. Its protein product is CASSQAPDRVNTEAFF.

The rearrangement joins TRBV5-1 to TRBJ2-2, with 11 bases lining up with TRBD2. The J segment lost 0 bases and the V segment lost 6 bases, leaving 10 bases of the junction unmatched. CDR1 SGHRS and CDR2 YFSETQ come from the germline V gene. The CDR3 spans 18 residues. The DNA of the CDR3 is TGCGCCAGCACTCCACTAGCGGGGGCACCCCCGAACACCGGGGAGCTGTTTTTT. This codes for CASTPLAGAPPNTGELFF.